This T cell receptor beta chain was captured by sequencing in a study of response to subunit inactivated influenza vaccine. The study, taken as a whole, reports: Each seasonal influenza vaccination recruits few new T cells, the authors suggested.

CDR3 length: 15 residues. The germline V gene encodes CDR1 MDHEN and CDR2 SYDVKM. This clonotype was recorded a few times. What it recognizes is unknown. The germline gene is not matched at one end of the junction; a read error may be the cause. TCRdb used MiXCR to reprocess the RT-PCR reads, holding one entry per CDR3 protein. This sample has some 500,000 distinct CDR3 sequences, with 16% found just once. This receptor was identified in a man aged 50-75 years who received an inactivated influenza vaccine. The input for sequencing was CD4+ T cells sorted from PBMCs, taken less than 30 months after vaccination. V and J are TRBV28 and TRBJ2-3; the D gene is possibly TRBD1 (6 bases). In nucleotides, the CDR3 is TGTGCCAGCACTTTATACAGGGCAGGAGGAGATACGCAGTATTTT. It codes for CASTLYRAGGDTQYF.